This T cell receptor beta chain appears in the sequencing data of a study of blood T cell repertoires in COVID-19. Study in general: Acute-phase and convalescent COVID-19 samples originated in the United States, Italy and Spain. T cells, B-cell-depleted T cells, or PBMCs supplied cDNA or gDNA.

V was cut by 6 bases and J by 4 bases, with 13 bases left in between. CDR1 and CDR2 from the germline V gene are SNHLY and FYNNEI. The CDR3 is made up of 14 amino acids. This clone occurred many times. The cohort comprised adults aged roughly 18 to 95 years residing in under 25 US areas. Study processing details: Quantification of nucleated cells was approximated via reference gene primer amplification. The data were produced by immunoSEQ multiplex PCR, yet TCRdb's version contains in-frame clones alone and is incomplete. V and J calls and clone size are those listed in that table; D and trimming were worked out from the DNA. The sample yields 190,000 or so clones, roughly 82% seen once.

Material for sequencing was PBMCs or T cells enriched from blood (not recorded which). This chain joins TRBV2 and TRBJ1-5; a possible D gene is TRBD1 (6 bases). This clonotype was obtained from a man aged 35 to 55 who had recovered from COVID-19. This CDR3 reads CASRGQGINQPQHF. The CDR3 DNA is TGTGCCAGCAGAGGTCAGGGGATTAATCAGCCCCAGCATTTT.